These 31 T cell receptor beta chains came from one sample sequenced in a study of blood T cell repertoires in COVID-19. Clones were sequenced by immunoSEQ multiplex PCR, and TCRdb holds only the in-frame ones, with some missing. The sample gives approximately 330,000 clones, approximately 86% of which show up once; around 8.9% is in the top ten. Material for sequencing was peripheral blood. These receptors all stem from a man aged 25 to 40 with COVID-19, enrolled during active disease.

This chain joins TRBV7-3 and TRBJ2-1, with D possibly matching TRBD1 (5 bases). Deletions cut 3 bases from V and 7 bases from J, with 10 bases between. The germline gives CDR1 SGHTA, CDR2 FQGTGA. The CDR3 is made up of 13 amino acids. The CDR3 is CASSLWAGNEQFF. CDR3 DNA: TGTGCCAGCAGCTTGTGGGCAGGGAATGAGCAGTTCTTC.

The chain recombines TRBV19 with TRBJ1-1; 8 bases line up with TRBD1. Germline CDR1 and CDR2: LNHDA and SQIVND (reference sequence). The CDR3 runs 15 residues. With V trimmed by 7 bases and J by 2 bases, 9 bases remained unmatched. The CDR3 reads CASTITGGANTEAFF. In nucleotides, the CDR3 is TGTGCCAGTACCATAACAGGGGGAGCTAACACTGAAGCTTTCTTT.

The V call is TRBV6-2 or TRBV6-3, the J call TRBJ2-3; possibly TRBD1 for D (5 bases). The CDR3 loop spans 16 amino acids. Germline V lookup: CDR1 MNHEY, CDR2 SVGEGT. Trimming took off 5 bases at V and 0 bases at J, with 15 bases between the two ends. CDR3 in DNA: TGTGCCAGCAGTAAACGACAGTCGACTAGCACAGATACGCAGTATTTT. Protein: CASSKRQSTSTDTQYF.

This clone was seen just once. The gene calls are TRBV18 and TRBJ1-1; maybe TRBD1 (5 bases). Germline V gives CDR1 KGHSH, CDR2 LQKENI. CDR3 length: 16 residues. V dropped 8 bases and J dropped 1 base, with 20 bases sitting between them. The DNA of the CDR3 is TGTGCCAGCACCCATCCGGGGGTCGGGGGGAACACTGAAGCTTTCTTT. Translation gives CASTHPGVGGNTEAFF.

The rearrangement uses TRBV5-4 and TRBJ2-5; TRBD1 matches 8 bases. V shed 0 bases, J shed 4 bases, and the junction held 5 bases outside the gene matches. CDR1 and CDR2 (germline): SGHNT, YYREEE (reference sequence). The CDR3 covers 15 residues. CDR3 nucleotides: TGTGCCAGCAGCTTGGCCCAGGGGGCTGGAGAGACCCAGTACTTC. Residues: CASSLAQGAGETQYF.

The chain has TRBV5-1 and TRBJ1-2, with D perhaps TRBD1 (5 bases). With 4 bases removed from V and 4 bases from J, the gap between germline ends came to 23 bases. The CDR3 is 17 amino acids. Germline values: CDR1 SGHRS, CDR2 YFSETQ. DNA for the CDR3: TGCGCCAGCAGCGATGGTTGGAGGGGCGAGTGGAGCTATGGCTACACCTTC. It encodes CASSDGWRGEWSYGYTF.

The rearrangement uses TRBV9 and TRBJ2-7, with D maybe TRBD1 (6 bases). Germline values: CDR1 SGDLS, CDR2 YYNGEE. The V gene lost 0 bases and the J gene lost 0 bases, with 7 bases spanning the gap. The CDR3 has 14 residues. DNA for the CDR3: TGTGCCAGCAGCGTAGAGGACAGCTCCTACGAGCAGTACTTC. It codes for CASSVEDSSYEQYF.

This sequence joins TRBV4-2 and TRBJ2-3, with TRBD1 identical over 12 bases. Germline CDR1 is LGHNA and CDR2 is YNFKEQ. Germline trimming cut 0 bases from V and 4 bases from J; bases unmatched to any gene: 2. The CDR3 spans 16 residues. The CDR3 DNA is TGTGCCAGCAGCCAAGAAGGGACAGGGGGCGCAGATACGCAGTATTTT. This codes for CASSQEGTGGADTQYF.

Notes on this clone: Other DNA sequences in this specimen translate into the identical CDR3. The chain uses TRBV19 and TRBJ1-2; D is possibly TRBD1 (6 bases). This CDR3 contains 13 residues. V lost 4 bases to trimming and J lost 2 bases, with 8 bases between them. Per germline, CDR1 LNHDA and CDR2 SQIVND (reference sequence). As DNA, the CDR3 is TGTGCCAGTAGTACACAGGGAAACTATGGCTACACCTTC. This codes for CASSTQGNYGYTF.

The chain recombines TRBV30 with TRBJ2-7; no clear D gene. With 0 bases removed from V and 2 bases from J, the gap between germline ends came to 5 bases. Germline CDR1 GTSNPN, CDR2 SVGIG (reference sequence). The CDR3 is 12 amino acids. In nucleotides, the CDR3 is TGTGCCTGGAGTGTTTCAGCCTACGAGCAGTACTTC. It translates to CAWSVSAYEQYF.

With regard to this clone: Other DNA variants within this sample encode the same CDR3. The CDR3 protein is CASSEGGGNQPQHF. The CDR3 DNA is TGTGCCAGCAGTGAAGGCGGGGGCAATCAGCCCCAGCATTTT. The chain employs TRBV6-1 and TRBJ1-5, with D unresolved. The CDR3 sequence is 14 residues long. CDR1 and CDR2 (germline): MNHNS, SASEGT. Trimming removed 1 base at V and 2 bases at J, with 6 bases between.

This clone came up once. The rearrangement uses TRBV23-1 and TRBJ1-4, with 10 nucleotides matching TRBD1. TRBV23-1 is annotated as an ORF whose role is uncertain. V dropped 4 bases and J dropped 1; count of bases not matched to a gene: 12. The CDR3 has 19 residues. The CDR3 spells CASSLPVTGGVGTNEKLFF. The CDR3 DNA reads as TGCGCCAGCAGTCTCCCCGTGACAGGGGGCGTCGGAACTAATGAAAAACTGTTTTTT.

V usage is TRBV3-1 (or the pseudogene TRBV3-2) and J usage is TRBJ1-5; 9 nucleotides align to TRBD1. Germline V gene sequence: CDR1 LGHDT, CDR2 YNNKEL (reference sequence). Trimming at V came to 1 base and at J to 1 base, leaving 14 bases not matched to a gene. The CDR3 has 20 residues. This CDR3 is CASSQARGGTGKPSNQPQHF. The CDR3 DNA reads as TGTGCCAGCAGCCAAGCCCGGGGGGGGACAGGGAAACCCAGCAATCAGCCCCAGCATTTT.

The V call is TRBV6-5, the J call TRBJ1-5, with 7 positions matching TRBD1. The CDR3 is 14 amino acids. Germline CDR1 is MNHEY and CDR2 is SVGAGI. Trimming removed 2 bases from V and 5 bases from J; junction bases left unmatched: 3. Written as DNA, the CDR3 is TGTGCCAGCAGTTACACCGACAGGGATCAGCCCCAGCATTTT. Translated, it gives CASSYTDRDQPQHF.

The CDR3 is CASSIPGLAGVSEQFF. CDR3 nucleotides: TGTGCCAGCAGCATCCCCGGACTAGCGGGAGTAAGTGAGCAGTTCTTC. V and J are TRBV9 and TRBJ2-1; TRBD2 matches at 13 bases. Germline lookup yields CDR1 SGDLS and CDR2 YYNGEE. V gave up 4 bases and J gave up 9 bases; unmatched junction bases: 10. The CDR3 extends over 16 amino acids. Together with reference TRBV9 and TRBJ2-1, the CDR3 gives the full variable domain: DSGVTQTPKHLITATGQRVTLRCSPRSGDLSVYWYQQSLDQGLQFLIQYYNGEERAKGNILERFSAQQFPDLHSELNLSSLELGDSALYFCASSIPGLAGVSEQFFGPGTRLTVL.

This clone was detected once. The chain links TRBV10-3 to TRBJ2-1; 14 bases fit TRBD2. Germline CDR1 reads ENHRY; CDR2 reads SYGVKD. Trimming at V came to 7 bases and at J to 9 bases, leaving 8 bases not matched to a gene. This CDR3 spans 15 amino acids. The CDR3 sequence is CAIKGTSGRTGEQFF. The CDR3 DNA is TGTGCCATCAAAGGGACTAGCGGGAGAACCGGTGAGCAGTTCTTC.

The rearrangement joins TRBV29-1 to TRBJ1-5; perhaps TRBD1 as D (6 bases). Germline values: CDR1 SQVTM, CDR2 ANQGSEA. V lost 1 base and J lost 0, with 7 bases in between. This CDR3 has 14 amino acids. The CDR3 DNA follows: TGCAGCGTTGAAGGGGGGCCTAGCAATCAGCCCCAGCATTTT. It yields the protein CSVEGGPSNQPQHF.

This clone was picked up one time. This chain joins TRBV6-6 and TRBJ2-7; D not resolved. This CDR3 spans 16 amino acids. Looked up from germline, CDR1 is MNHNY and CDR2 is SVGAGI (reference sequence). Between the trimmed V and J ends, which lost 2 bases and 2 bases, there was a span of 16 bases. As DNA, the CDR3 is TGTGCCAGCAGTTACGAGCGCAGCCTCCTGCCCTACGAGCAGTACTTC. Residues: CASSYERSLLPYEQYF.

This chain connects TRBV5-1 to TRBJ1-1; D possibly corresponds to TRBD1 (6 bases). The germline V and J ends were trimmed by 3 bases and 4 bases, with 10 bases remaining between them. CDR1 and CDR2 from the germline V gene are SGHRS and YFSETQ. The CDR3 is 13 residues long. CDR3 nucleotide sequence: TGCGCCAGCAGCTCAAACAGGGTCACTGAAGCTTTCTTT. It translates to CASSSNRVTEAFF.

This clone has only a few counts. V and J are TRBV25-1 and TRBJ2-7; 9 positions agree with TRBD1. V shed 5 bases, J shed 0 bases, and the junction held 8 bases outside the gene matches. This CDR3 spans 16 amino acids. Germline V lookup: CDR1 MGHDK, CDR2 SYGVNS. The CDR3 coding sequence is TGTGCCAGCAGTCGCACCGGGACAGGGAGCTCCTACGAGCAGTACTTC. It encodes CASSRTGTGSSYEQYF.

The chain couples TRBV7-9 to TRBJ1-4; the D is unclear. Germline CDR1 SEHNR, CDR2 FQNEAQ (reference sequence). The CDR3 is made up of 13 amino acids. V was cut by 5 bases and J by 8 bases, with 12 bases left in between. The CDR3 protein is CASSGESEEKLFF. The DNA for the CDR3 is TGTGCCAGCAGCGGGGAGTCCGAGGAAAAACTGTTTTTT.

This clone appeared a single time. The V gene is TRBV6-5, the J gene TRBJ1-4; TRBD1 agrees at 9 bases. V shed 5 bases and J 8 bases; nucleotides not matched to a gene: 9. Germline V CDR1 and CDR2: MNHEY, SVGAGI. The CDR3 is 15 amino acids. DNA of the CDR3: TGTGCCAGCAGTAACAGACAGGGGGTAGGGGAAAAACTGTTTTTT. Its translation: CASSNRQGVGEKLFF.

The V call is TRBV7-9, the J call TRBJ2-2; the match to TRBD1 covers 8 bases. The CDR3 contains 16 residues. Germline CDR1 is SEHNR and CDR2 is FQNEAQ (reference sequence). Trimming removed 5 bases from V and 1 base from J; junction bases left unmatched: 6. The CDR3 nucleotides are TGTGCCAGCAGCCCTGGACAGGGCAGGAACACCGGGGAGCTGTTTTTT. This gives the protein CASSPGQGRNTGELFF.

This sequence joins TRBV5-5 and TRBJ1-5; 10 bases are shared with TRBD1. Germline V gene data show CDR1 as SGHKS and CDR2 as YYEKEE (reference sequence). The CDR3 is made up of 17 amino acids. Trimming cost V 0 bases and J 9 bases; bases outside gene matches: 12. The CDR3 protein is CASSLAGTGAGLSPQHF. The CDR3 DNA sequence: TGTGCCAGCAGCTTGGCTGGGACAGGGGCCGGATTATCGCCCCAGCATTTT.

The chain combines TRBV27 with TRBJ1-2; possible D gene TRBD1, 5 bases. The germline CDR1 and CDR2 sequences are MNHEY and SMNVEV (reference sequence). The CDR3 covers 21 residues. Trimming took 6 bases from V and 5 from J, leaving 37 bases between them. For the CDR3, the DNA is TGTGCCAGCAGCCCACTTAGCACAGGTGGTGGGAAAAATATACCTACTTATGGCTACACCTTC. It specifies CASSPLSTGGGKNIPTYGYTF.

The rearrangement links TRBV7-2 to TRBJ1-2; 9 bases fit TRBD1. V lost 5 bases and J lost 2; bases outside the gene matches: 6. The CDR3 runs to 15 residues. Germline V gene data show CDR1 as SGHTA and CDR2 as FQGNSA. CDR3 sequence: CASSSPGTGNYGYTF. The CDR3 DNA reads TGTGCCAGCAGCAGTCCCGGGACAGGGAACTATGGCTACACCTTC.

The DNA for the CDR3 is TGTGCCAGCAGAGGGACAGGGAACACCGGGGAGCTGTTTTTT. It yields the protein CASRGTGNTGELFF. The V gene is TRBV2, the J gene TRBJ2-2; 8 bases fit TRBD1. Germline CDR1 and CDR2: SNHLY and FYNNEI. V shed 6 bases and J 1 base; nucleotides not matched to a gene: 1. The CDR3 has 14 amino acids.

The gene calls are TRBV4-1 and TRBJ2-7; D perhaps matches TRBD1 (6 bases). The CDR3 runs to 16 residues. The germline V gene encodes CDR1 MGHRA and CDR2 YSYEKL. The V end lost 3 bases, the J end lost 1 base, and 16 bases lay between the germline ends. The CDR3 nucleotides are TGCGCCAGCAGCCAGCAAACGGGACATGGTTCCTACGAGCAGTACTTC. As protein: CASSQQTGHGSYEQYF.

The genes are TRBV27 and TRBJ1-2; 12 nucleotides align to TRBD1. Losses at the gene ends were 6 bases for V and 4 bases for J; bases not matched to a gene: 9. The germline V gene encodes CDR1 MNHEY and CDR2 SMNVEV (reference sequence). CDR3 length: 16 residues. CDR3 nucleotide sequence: TGTGCCAGCAGGTCTGGAGGGACAGGGGGCCTCTATGGCTACACCTTC. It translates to CASRSGGTGGLYGYTF.

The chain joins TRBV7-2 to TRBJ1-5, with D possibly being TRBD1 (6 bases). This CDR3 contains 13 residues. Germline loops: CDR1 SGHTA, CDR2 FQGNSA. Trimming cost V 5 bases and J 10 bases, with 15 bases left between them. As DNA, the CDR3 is TGTGCCAGCAGCGGCCAGGGGTTTGGACCCCAGCATTTT. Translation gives CASSGQGFGPQHF.

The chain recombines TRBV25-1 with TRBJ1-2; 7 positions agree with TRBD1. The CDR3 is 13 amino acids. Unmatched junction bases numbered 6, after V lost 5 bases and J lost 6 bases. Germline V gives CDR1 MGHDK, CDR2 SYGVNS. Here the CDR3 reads CASSRQGMDGYTF. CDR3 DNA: TGTGCCAGCAGTAGACAGGGTATGGATGGCTACACCTTC.